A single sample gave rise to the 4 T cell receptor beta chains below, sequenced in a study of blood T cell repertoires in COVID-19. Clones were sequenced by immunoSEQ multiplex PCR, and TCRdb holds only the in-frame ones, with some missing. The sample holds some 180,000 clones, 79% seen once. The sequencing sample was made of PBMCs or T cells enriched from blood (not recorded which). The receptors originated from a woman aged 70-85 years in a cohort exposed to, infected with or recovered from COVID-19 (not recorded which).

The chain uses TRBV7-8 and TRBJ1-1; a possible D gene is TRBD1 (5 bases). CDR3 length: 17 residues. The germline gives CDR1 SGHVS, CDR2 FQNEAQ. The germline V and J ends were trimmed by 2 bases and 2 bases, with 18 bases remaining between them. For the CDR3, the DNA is TGTGCCAGCAGCTTAAGGGACTCAACAAGGGGCAACACTGAAGCTTTCTTT. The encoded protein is CASSLRDSTRGNTEAFF.

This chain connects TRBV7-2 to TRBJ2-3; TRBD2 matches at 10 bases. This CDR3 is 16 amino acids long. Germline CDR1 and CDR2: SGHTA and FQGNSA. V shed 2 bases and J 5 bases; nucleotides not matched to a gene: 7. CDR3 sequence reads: CASSLFIAGGLDTQYF. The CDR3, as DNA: TGTGCCAGCAGCTTATTTATAGCGGGAGGTTTAGATACGCAGTATTTT.

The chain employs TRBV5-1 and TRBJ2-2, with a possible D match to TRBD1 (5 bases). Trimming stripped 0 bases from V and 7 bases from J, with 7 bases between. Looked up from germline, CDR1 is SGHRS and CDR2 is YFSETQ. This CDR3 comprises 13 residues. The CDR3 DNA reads TGCGCCAGCAGCTTGGAAGGGGACGGGGAGCTGTTTTTT. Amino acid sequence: CASSLEGDGELFF.

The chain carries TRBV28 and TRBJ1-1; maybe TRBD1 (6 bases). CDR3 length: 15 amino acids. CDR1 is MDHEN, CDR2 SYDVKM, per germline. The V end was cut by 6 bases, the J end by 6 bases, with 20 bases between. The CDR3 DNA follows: TGTGCCAGCAGATTTGGGGGGGCCTCGGAAGCTGAAGCTTTCTTT. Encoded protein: CASRFGGASEAEAFF.